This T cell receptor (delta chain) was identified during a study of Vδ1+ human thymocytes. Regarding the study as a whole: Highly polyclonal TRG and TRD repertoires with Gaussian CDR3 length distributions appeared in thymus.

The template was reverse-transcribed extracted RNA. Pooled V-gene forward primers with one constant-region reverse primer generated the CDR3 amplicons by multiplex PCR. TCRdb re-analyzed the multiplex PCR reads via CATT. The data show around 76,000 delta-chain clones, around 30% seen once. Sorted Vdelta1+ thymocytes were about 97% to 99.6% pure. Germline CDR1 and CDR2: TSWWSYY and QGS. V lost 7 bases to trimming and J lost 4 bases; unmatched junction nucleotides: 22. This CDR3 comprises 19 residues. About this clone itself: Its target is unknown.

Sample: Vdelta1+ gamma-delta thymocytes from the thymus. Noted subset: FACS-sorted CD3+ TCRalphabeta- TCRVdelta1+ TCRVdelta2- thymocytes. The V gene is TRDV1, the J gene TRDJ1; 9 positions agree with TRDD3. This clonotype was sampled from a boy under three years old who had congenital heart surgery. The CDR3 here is CALALGGSPTGGAGDKLIF. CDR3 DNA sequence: TGTGCTCTTGCGCTAGGGGGGAGTCCTACTGGGGGAGCCGGCGATAAACTCATCTTT.